This T cell receptor beta chain appears in the sequencing data of a study of T cells in localized non-small cell lung cancer. Method: immunoSEQ multiplex PCR; TCRdb's copy keeps in-frame clones and lacks some. Here the sample spans some 1,400 clones, 15% to 20% being singletons. Trimming left V 5 bases short and J 5 bases short, with 12 bases between. The CDR3 has 14 amino acids. Looked up from germline, CDR1 is SGHNT and CDR2 is YENEEA. By frequency in the sample, this clone is large. Its antigen is as yet unknown. General study points: A denser population of T cells in blood accompanied longer overall survival. Sequencing covered just one tumor region, so heterogeneity cannot be ruled out.

The material sequenced was lung tumor tissue, taken before any cancer treatment. This rearrangement joins TRBV11-3 to TRBJ2-2; D gene uncertain. This sequence originates from a woman aged 40 to 75 with stage I lung adenocarcinoma. CDR3 residues: CASSQSWGTGELFF. In DNA form, the CDR3 reads TGTGCCAGCAGCCAAAGCTGGGGTACCGGGGAGCTGTTTTTT.